This T cell receptor (beta chain) is drawn from a study of regulatory T cells in long-lasting Graves disease. Broader study findings: Persistent cases of Graves' showed reduced TCR diversity relative to newly diagnosed patients. Sampling was limited to peripheral blood rather than thyroid tissue.

About this clonotype: The antigen is unknown.

CDR3-region Arm-PCR and iRepertoire HTBI primers produced the TCR beta libraries. Each CDR3 protein gets one entry after TCRdb re-called the multiplex PCR reads with MiXCR. Among 400,000 to 500,000 distinct CDR3 sequences listed, about 20% were seen once. As to time point: persistent/refractory GD, antithyroid drugs over 5 years with positive TRAb. Construction of the TCR library relied on RNA isolated from PBMCs. The source of the patients was an endocrinology department in Xi'an, China. This sequence was found in a female donor with Graves disease. The starting material was peripheral blood mononuclear cells (PBMCs), obtained when the disease was refractory, from a patient treated with antithyroid drugs.

The CDR3: CASSYVMSISGTGELFF. The CDR3 bases are TGTGCCAGCAGTTACGTGATGAGTATTTCCGGCACCGGGGAGCTGTTTTTT. The chain recombines TRBV6-5 with TRBJ2-2; D not resolved. From germline, CDR1 is MNHEY and CDR2 SVGAGI. The CDR3 has 17 amino acids. Trimming pared 2 bases from V and 4 bases from J, leaving 17 bases between.